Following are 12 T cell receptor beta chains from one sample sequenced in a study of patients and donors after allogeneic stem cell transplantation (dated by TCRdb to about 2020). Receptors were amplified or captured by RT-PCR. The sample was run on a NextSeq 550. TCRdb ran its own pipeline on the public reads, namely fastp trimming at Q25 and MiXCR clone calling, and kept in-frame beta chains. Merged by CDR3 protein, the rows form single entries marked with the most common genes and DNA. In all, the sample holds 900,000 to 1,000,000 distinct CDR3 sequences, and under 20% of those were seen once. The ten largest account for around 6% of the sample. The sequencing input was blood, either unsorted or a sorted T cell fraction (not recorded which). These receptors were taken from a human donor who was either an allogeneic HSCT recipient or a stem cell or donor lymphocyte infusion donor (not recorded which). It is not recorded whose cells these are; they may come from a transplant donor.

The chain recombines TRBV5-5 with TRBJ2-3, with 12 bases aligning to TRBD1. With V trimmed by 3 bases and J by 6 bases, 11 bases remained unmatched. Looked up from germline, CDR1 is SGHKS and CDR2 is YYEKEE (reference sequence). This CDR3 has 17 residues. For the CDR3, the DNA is TGTGCCAGCAGCTCGATGCCGGGACAGGGGGCGTTGGATACGCAGTATTTT. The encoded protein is CASSSMPGQGALDTQYF.

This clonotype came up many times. As DNA, the CDR3 is TGTGCCAGCAGGGGAAGGGGGAGCACTGAAGCTTTCTTT. It codes for CASRGRGSTEAFF. This chain connects TRBV12-3 or TRBV12-4 to TRBJ1-1, with D perhaps TRBD1 (6 bases). V was shortened by 6 bases and J by 4 bases, with 12 bases between the two germline ends. This CDR3 contains 13 residues.

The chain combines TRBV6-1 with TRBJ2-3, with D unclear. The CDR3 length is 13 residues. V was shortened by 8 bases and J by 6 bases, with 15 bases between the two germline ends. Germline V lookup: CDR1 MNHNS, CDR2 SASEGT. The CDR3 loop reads CASYRTRTDTQYF. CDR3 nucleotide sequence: TGTGCCAGCTATCGGACCCGTACGGATACGCAGTATTTT.

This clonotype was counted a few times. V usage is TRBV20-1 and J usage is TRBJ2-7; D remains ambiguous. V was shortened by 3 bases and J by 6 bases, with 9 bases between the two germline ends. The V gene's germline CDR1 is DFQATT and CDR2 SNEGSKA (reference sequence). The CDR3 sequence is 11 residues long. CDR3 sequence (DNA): TGCAGTGCTAGTGGGGTTGGCGAGCAGTACTTC. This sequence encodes CSASGVGEQYF.

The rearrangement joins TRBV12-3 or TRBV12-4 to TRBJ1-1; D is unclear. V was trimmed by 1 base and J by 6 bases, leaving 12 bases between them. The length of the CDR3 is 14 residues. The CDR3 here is CASSLGVYRSEAFF. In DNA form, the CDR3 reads TGTGCCAGCAGTTTAGGGGTTTATAGGTCTGAAGCTTTCTTT.

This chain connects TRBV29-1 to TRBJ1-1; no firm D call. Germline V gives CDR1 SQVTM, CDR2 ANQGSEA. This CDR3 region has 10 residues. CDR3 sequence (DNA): TGCAGTGGCATGAACACTGAAGCTTTCTTT. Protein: CSGMNTEAFF.

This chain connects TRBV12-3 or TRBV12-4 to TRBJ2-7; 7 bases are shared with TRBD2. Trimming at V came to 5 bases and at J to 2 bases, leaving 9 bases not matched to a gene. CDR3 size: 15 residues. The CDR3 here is CASSLTSASPYEQYF. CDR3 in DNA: TGTGCCAGCAGTCTTACTAGCGCGTCCCCCTACGAGCAGTACTTC.

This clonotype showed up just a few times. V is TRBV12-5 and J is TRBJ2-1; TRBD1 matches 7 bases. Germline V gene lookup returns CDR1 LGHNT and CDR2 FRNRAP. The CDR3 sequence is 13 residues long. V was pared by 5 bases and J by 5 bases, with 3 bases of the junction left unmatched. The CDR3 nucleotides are TGTGCTAGTGGTCTAACAGGGGACAATGAGCAGTTCTTC. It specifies CASGLTGDNEQFF.

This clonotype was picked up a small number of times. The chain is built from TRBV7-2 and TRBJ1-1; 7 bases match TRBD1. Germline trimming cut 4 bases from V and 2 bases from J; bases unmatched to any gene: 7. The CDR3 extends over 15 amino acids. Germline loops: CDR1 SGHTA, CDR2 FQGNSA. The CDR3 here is CASSYGGGPNTEAFF. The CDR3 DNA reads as TGTGCCAGCAGCTATGGAGGGGGCCCCAACACTGAAGCTTTCTTT.

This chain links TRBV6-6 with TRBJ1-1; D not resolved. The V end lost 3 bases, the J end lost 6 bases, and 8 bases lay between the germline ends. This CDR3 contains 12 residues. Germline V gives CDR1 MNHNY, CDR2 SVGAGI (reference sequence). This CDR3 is CASSYIGAEAFF. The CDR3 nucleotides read TGTGCCAGCAGTTATATTGGGGCTGAAGCTTTCTTT.

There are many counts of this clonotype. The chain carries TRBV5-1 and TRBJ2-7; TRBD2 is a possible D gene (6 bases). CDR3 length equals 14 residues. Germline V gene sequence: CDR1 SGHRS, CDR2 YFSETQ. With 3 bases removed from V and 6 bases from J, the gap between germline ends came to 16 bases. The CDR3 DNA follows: TGCGCCAGCAGCTATGTGGAGGGCATTTCCGAGCAGTACTTC. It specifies CASSYVEGISEQYF.

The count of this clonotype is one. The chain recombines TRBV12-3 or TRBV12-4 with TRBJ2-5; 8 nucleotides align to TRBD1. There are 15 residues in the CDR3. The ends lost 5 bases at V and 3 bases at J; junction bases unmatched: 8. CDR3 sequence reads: CASSPGQGKKETQYF. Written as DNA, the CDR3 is TGTGCCAGCAGTCCCGGACAGGGAAAAAAAGAGACCCAGTACTTC.